These 31 T cell receptor beta chains came from one sample sequenced in a study of shared clonotypes between healthy human individuals. Assay: immunoSEQ multiplex PCR; the TCRdb copy retains only in-frame clones and omits some. The sample includes 2.5 million or so clones, 90% to 95% seen only once; the top ten take under 0.15%. Sequenced sample: naive CD4+ T cells sorted from blood. The subset is: CD45RA+ positively selected. The receptors were sampled from a man between 18 and 29 years old in good health.

A word on this clone: This same CDR3 is encoded by further DNA sequences in the sample. The chain carries TRBV2 and TRBJ1-1, with D perhaps matching TRBD1 (6 bases). The V end was cut by 6 bases, the J end by 1 base, with 12 bases between. The length of the CDR3 is 14 residues. Per the germline V gene, CDR1 is SNHLY and CDR2 is FYNNEI. CDR3 nucleotides: TGTGCCAGCAGCCCGACAGGTACGAACACTGAAGCTTTCTTT. Encoded protein: CASSPTGTNTEAFF. Full variable domain (rest looked up from reference TRBV2 and TRBJ1-1): EPEVTQTPSHQVTQMGQEVILRCVPISNHLYFYWYRQILGQKVEFLVSFYNNEISEKSEIFDDQFSVERPDGSNFTLKIRSTKLEDSAMYFCASSPTGTNTEAFFGQGTRLTVV.

CDR3 region: CASSERTENQPQHF. CDR3 coding DNA: TGTGCCAGCAGTGAACGGACAGAGAATCAGCCCCAGCATTTT. The chain has TRBV2 and TRBJ1-5; D is perhaps TRBD1 (6 bases). The CDR3 is 14 residues long. The germline V gene encodes CDR1 SNHLY and CDR2 FYNNEI. V dropped 2 bases and J dropped 4 bases, with 9 bases sitting between them.

This rearrangement joins TRBV7-3 to TRBJ2-3; TRBD1 might be the D (6 bases). Germline CDR1 reads SGHTA; CDR2 reads FQGTGA. The V end lost 4 bases, the J end lost 4 bases, and 9 bases lay between the germline ends. The CDR3 has 13 residues. This CDR3 is CASSSGVADTQYF. The CDR3 DNA reads as TGTGCCAGCAGCTCAGGGGTCGCAGATACGCAGTATTTT.

The chain carries TRBV2 and TRBJ2-7; TRBD1 aligns across 7 bases. The CDR3 is 13 amino acids. The V gene's germline CDR1 is SNHLY and CDR2 FYNNEI. J was trimmed by 4 bases and V by 5 bases; bases with no gene match: 5. The CDR3 region is CASSKRTGYEQYF. The CDR3 DNA reads as TGTGCCAGCAGTAAACGGACAGGTTACGAGCAGTACTTC.

CDR3 protein: CASSQTDSNQPQHF. The DNA of the CDR3 is TGTGCCAGCTCACAAACAGATAGCAATCAGCCCCAGCATTTT. The gene calls are TRBV18 and TRBJ1-5; D gene unclear. Trimming cost V 4 bases and J 0 bases, with 7 bases left between them. The CDR3 is made up of 14 amino acids. The V gene's germline CDR1 is KGHSH and CDR2 LQKENI. Full variable domain (rest looked up from reference TRBV18 and TRBJ1-5): NAGVMQNPRHLVRRRGQEARLRCSPMKGHSHVYWYRQLPEEGLKFMVYLQKENIIDESGMPKERFSAEFPKEGPSILRIQQVVRGDSAAYFCASSQTDSNQPQHFGDGTRLSIL.

V and J are TRBV5-4 and TRBJ2-7; TRBD1 agrees at 9 bases. The V gene end was trimmed by 4 bases and the J gene end by 4 bases; junction bases not matched to a gene: 9. Per the germline V gene, CDR1 is SGHNT and CDR2 is YYREEE (reference sequence). The CDR3 is made up of 15 amino acids. The CDR3 coding sequence is TGTGCCAGCAGCCAAGGGACAGGGAAACGGTACGAGCAGTACTTC. Amino acids: CASSQGTGKRYEQYF.

This sequence joins TRBV19 and TRBJ2-1, with D perhaps matching TRBD2 (6 bases). Germline loops: CDR1 LNHDA, CDR2 SQIVND (reference sequence). V dropped 4 bases and J dropped 5 bases, with 27 bases sitting between them. The CDR3 spans 19 residues. As DNA, the CDR3 is TGTGCCAGTAGTACGGGAGTTGGGTATTTTGTCCCAGAGAACAATGAGCAGTTCTTC. Translated, it gives CASSTGVGYFVPENNEQFF.

The gene calls are TRBV21-1 and TRBJ1-2; the table's D call, TRBD1, was not checked against the DNA. TRBV21-1 corresponds to a pseudogene. The CDR3 totals 17 residues. In nucleotides, the CDR3 is TGTGCCAGCAGCTATCCGGGACAGCGAAGAGAAAACTATGGCTACACCTTC. It encodes CASSYPGQRRENYGYTF.

V gene TRBV6-1 combines with J gene TRBJ2-6, with D uncertain. CDR1 is MNHNS and CDR2 is SASEGT in the germline V gene. This CDR3 has 15 residues. The ends were cut back, 7 bases at V and 2 bases at J, with 12 bases in the middle. The CDR3 DNA follows: TGTGCCAGCAAACTATTGTCGACTGGGGCCAACGTCCTGACTTTC. Its protein product is CASKLLSTGANVLTF.

The V gene is TRBV18, the J gene TRBJ2-2; D remains unclear. Germline loops: CDR1 KGHSH, CDR2 LQKENI. Trimming removed 1 base from V and 3 bases from J, with 9 bases in between. This CDR3 region has 15 residues. In DNA form, the CDR3 reads TGTGCCAGCTCACCACGGCAGGCGGACACCGGGGAGCTGTTTTTT. It specifies CASSPRQADTGELFF. Combining the CDR3 with reference TRBV18 and TRBJ2-2 gives the whole variable domain NAGVMQNPRHLVRRRGQEARLRCSPMKGHSHVYWYRQLPEEGLKFMVYLQKENIIDESGMPKERFSAEFPKEGPSILRIQQVVRGDSAAYFCASSPRQADTGELFFGEGSRLTVL.

V usage is TRBV30 and J usage is TRBJ2-2; 8 bases are shared with TRBD1. Trimming cost V 1 base and J 6 bases; bases outside gene matches: 7. The CDR3 covers 15 residues. Germline CDR1 and CDR2: GTSNPN and SVGIG (reference sequence). CDR3 loop: CAWSGLGQGSGELFF. CDR3 bases: TGTGCCTGGAGTGGTCTCGGACAGGGATCCGGGGAGCTGTTTTTT.

The chain joins TRBV4-3 to TRBJ1-6; 9 bases agree with TRBD1. The length of the CDR3 is 14 residues. The germline gives CDR1 LGHNA, CDR2 YSLEER. J gave up 7 bases and V 4 bases, and 2 bases lay outside the gene matches. CDR3 sequence (DNA): TGCGCCAGCAGCCTGGGACAGGGCAATTCACCCCTCCACTTT. Translation gives CASSLGQGNSPLHF.

V gene TRBV10-3 combines with J gene TRBJ1-1; tentatively, D is TRBD1 (5 bases). The CDR3 sequence is 15 residues long. With 0 bases removed from V and 5 bases from J, the gap between germline ends came to 13 bases. Germline V gene lookup returns CDR1 ENHRY and CDR2 SYGVKD. Here the CDR3 DNA reads TGTGCCATCAGTGAGTCGATAGGGGCACGGACTGAAGCTTTCTTT. Translating gives CAISESIGARTEAFF.

The chain combines TRBV5-1 with TRBJ2-6; D may match TRBD1 or TRBD2 (5 bases each). In germline, CDR1 is SGHRS, CDR2 YFSETQ. V shed 4 bases and J shed 0 bases, with 8 bases lying between them. This CDR3 is 15 amino acids long. The CDR3 reads CASSGGTSGANVLTF. The CDR3 DNA reads as TGCGCCAGCAGCGGGGGTACCTCTGGGGCCAACGTCCTGACTTTC.

This rearrangement joins TRBV5-8 to TRBJ2-1, with 11 bases matching TRBD2. This CDR3 is built from 14 residues. The V gene's germline CDR1 is SGHTS and CDR2 YDEGEE. V lost 4 bases to trimming and J lost 15 bases; unmatched junction nucleotides: 12. CDR3 region: CASSLGTSGAARFF. For the CDR3, the DNA is TGTGCCAGCAGCCTCGGGACTAGCGGAGCCGCGCGGTTCTTC.

This clone was seen only once. The chain couples TRBV7-2 to TRBJ2-1; 7 bases are shared with TRBD2. Germline V CDR1 and CDR2: SGHTA, FQGNSA. CDR3 size: 15 residues. Germline trimming cut 3 bases from V and 9 bases from J; bases unmatched to any gene: 11. DNA of the CDR3: TGTGCCAGCAGCTTCTCGGGAGGACCGTTGGGTGAGCAGTTCTTC. Translating gives CASSFSGGPLGEQFF.

V and J are TRBV10-3 and TRBJ2-2, with D tentatively TRBD2 (6 bases). The CDR3 is 17 residues long. Trimming shortened V by 6 bases and J by 7 bases, and 24 bases separated the two germline ends. Germline V lookup: CDR1 ENHRY, CDR2 SYGVKD. In DNA form, the CDR3 reads TGTGCCATCAGGGATCCGGATATAACAGTGCGGGGCGGGGAGCTGTTTTTT. This codes for CAIRDPDITVRGGELFF.

Worth noting for this clone: The same CDR3 can be traced to other DNA sequences in this sample. This chain links TRBV6-5 with TRBJ2-7; possible D gene TRBD1, 6 bases. Germline V gene sequence: CDR1 MNHEY, CDR2 SVGAGI. The CDR3 is 14 amino acids. Trimming left V 2 bases short and J 0 bases short, with 8 bases between. The chain's CDR3 is CASSYGQSSYEQYF. The CDR3 DNA reads as TGTGCCAGCAGTTACGGACAGAGCTCCTACGAGCAGTACTTC.

This sequence joins TRBV28 and TRBJ2-2; 12 nucleotides line up with TRBD2. The CDR3 covers 15 residues. V was clipped by 6 bases and J by 6 bases; unmatched bases: 5. Germline-derived CDR1 and CDR2 are MDHEN and SYDVKM. The CDR3 nucleotides are TGTGCCAGCAGCGCCGGGACTAGCGGGTCCGGGGAGCTGTTTTTT. It encodes CASSAGTSGSGELFF.

The chain couples TRBV7-2 to TRBJ2-1; 11 bases align to TRBD2. The germline gives CDR1 SGHTA, CDR2 FQGNSA. The CDR3 sequence is 17 residues long. J lost 9 bases, V lost 4 bases, and 14 bases had no gene match. The CDR3 bases are TGTGCCAGCAGCTCGCGTAGCGGGGGGGCCGTCGGTGGTGAGCAGTTCTTC. Its protein is CASSSRSGGAVGGEQFF.

The CDR3 region has the DNA TGTGCCAGCAGCTTAGGTACAACAGGGGGCTCCCAAGAGACCCAGTACTTC. Translation: CASSLGTTGGSQETQYF. V gene TRBV7-9 combines with J gene TRBJ2-5; 9 bases align to TRBD1. CDR1 and CDR2 from the germline V gene are SEHNR and FQNEAQ (reference sequence). V lost 1 base to trimming and J lost 1 base; unmatched junction nucleotides: 7. The CDR3 is made up of 17 amino acids.

The rearrangement links TRBV6-6 to TRBJ1-1; 7 bases map to TRBD1. CDR3 length: 14 residues. Per germline, CDR1 MNHNY and CDR2 SVGAGI (reference sequence). Trimming at V came to 2 bases and at J to 10 bases, leaving 10 bases not matched to a gene. CDR3 in DNA: TGTGCCAGCAGTTACGGCGGACAGGCCCCGTCAGCTTTCTTT. Residues: CASSYGGQAPSAFF.

This rearrangement joins TRBV30 to TRBJ2-5; no clear D. Looked up from germline, CDR1 is GTSNPN and CDR2 is SVGIG (reference sequence). The CDR3 is made up of 10 amino acids. Trimming left V 7 bases short and J 3 bases short, with 6 bases between. CDR3 loop: CASREETQYF. The DNA of the CDR3 is TGTGCCTCCCGAGAAGAGACCCAGTACTTC.

The chain recombines TRBV5-4 with TRBJ2-3; TRBD2 agrees at 9 bases. Germline loops: CDR1 SGHNT, CDR2 YYREEE (reference sequence). V trimming: 0 bases; J trimming: 1 base; junction bases outside the gene matches: 6. The CDR3 extends over 17 amino acids. The CDR3 loop is CASSLAQRGAGTDTQYF. CDR3 nucleotide sequence: TGTGCCAGCAGCTTGGCTCAGCGGGGGGCCGGCACAGATACGCAGTATTTT.

V is TRBV30 and J is TRBJ1-6; the D is unclear. Germline lookup yields CDR1 GTSNPN and CDR2 SVGIG (reference sequence). This CDR3 spans 13 amino acids. Trimming removed 3 bases at V and 4 bases at J, with 7 bases between. Here the CDR3 DNA reads TGTGCCTGGAGCAGTCCGTATAATTCACCCCTCCACTTT. Amino acid sequence: CAWSSPYNSPLHF.

This chain links TRBV9 with TRBJ2-5; D is perhaps TRBD1 or TRBD2 (5 bases each). Per germline, CDR1 SGDLS and CDR2 YYNGEE. This CDR3 spans 16 amino acids. The V gene lost 4 bases and the J gene lost 4 bases, with 20 bases spanning the gap. The CDR3 loop reads CASSSGTGPGPETQYF. DNA for the CDR3: TGTGCCAGCAGCTCGGGGACGGGCCCGGGTCCAGAGACCCAGTACTTC.

This rearrangement joins TRBV11-2 to TRBJ2-7, with 8 bases lining up with TRBD2. The germline CDR1 and CDR2 sequences are SGHAT and FQNNGV. Unmatched junction bases numbered 5, after V lost 1 base and J lost 3 bases. This CDR3 comprises 15 residues. The chain's CDR3 is CASSLAAAGGYEQYF. As DNA, the CDR3 is TGTGCCAGCAGCTTAGCCGCTGCGGGGGGCTACGAGCAGTACTTC.

The genes are TRBV6-5 and TRBJ1-4, with D possibly matching TRBD1 (5 bases). The CDR3 extends over 13 amino acids. The V and J ends lost 5 bases and 7 bases respectively, with 11 bases between them. Germline V CDR1 and CDR2: MNHEY, SVGAGI. CDR3 amino acids: CASSRGVGEKLFF. CDR3 bases: TGTGCCAGCAGTCGAGGGGTTGGTGAAAAACTGTTTTTT.

The chain is built from TRBV4-2 and TRBJ2-3; 11 bases agree with TRBD2. V lost 0 bases and J lost 5; bases outside the gene matches: 1. The germline CDR1 and CDR2 sequences are LGHNA and YNFKEQ. This CDR3 has 15 amino acids. Here the CDR3 reads CASSQELAGEDTQYF. The CDR3 DNA reads TGTGCCAGCAGCCAAGAACTAGCGGGAGAAGATACGCAGTATTTT.

This clone appeared once. This sequence joins TRBV5-5 and TRBJ1-1, with no clear D. CDR1 is SGHKS, CDR2 YYEKEE, per germline (reference sequence). The CDR3 extends over 13 amino acids. V lost 0 bases to trimming and J lost 5 bases, with 8 bases between them. The CDR3 loop is CASSLAAVTEAFF. As DNA, the CDR3 is TGTGCCAGCAGCTTGGCGGCAGTGACTGAAGCTTTCTTT.

CDR3 protein: CSVKGGYDTQYF. In DNA, the CDR3 is TGCAGCGTTAAAGGAGGCTACGATACGCAGTATTTT. The chain recombines TRBV29-1 with TRBJ2-3; maybe TRBD2 (5 bases). CDR3 size: 12 residues. Between the trimmed V and J ends, which lost 5 bases and 6 bases, there was a span of 12 bases. Per the germline V gene, CDR1 is SQVTM and CDR2 is ANQGSEA.